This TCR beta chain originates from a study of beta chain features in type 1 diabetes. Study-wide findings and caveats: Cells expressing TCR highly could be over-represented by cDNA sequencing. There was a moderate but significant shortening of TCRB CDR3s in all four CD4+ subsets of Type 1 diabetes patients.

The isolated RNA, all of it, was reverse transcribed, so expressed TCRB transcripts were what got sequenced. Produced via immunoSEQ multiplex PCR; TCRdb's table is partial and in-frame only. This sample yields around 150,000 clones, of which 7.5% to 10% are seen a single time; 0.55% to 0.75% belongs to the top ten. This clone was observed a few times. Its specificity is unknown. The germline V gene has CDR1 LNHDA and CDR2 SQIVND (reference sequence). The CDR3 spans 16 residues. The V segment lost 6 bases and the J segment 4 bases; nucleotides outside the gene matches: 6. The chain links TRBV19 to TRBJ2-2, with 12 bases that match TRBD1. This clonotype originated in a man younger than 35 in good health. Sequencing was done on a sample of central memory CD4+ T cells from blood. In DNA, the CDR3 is TGTGCCAGTAGAATGGGACAGGGGGCGCGCACCGGGGAGCTGTTTTTT. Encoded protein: CASRMGQGARTGELFF. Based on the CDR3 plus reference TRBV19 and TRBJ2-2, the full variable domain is DGGITQSPKYLFRKEGQNVTLSCEQNLNHDAMYWYRQDPGQGLRLIYYSQIVNDFQKGDIAEGYSVSREKKESFPLTVTSAQKNPTAFYLCASRMGQGARTGELFFGEGSRLTVL.